This TCR beta chain emerged from a study of T-cell reconstitution after alpha-beta-depleted transplantation in children. The CDR3 is 15 residues long. V lost 3 bases and J lost 0, with 12 bases in between. Germline V gives CDR1 SGHNT, CDR2 YYREEE (reference sequence). General study findings and limits: One year after transplant, T-cell counts and diversity came mostly from newly produced T cells. Surviving thymic progenitors and recipient T cells were the source of high TCRbeta diversity at day 60 in some patients. As was reported, about two months after transplant, alpha-beta T cells came from several hundred expanded graft clones.

Unique molecular identifiers were used to barcode this TCRbeta library. TCRdb re-called the PCR reads through MiXCR, storing one row per CDR3 protein. The data show some 600,000 distinct CDR3 sequences, over 10% seen once. The sample holds a few counts of this clonotype. The antigen is not known. The chain has TRBV5-4 and TRBJ2-5; D perhaps matches TRBD1 (6 bases). The clonotype comes from a male patient between 10 and 17 years old who had a stem cell transplant for acute myeloid leukemia, so the T cells may come from the graft donor. The source material was PBMCs, mostly from graft donor cells, sampled 360 days after TCRalphabeta/CD19-depleted stem cell transplant. For the CDR3, the DNA is TGTGCCAGCAGCTCTGGACGGGACAACCAAGAGACCCAGTACTTC. Translation gives CASSSGRDNQETQYF.